This TCR beta chain was sequenced in a study of cytomegalovirus exposure and HLA in healthy donors. Study findings and constraints: One variant, a missense change in DCLRE1C, was linked in a later analysis to TCR beta V- and J-gene trimming. Reportedly, diagnosis of cytomegalovirus status by the classifier showed high specificity and sensitivity. Further analysis, carried out later, found HLA-associated TCR beta chains more clonally expanded than equally common other chains. Three CMV-associated chains were confirmed in vitro to be specific for CMV antigens.

PCR used 60 Vbeta primers and 13 Jbeta primers. Sequenced by immunoSEQ multiplex PCR; TCRdb stores in-frame clones only, minus some. The sample holds roughly 77,000 clones, about two thirds seen once. V was pared by 2 bases and J by 3 bases, with 10 bases between. Germline CDR1 SEHNR, CDR2 FQNEAQ (reference sequence). This CDR3 region has 14 residues. This clone was observed once. The antigen remains undetermined. This clonotype was obtained from a woman aged 40 to 50 in good health and CMV-seropositive. This chain joins TRBV7-9 and TRBJ2-5; D gene unclear. Sequences were obtained from PBMCs. CDR3 region: CASSLSRLEETQYF. In DNA, the CDR3 is TGTGCCAGCAGCTTATCACGGTTAGAAGAGACCCAGTACTTC.